Below are 23 T cell receptor beta chains sequenced from a single sample in a study of Graves' ophthalmopathy and Graves' hyperthyroidism. The TCR beta CDR3 regions underwent amplification from RNA transcripts. HTBI primers served in a first-round RT-PCR, which a second-round multiplex PCR followed. TCRdb re-analysed the multiplex PCR reads in MiXCR, keeping a single row per CDR3 protein. The table lists hundreds of thousands of distinct CDR3 sequences, approximately 14% of them singletons. The sequenced sample was blood. These receptors were obtained from a woman aged 25 to 39 with Graves' ophthalmopathy.

This clonotype was counted ten times or more. J is TRBJ1-5 and V is TRBV13; 7 positions agree with TRBD1. The CDR3 runs 16 residues. Germline lookup yields CDR1 PRHDT and CDR2 FYEKMQ (reference sequence). Trimming removed 0 bases from V and 1 base from J; junction bases left unmatched: 3. The CDR3 nucleotides are TGTGCCAGCAGCTTAGGAGGGGGCGTGAGCAATCAGCCCCAGCATTTT. It is translated as CASSLGGGVSNQPQHF.

This clonotype was observed many times. V and J are TRBV6-5 and TRBJ2-2, with 7 bases fitting TRBD2. Germline-derived CDR1 and CDR2 are MNHEY and SVGAGI. V shed 2 bases and J 8 bases; nucleotides not matched to a gene: 11. This CDR3 is built from 16 residues. The CDR3 region has the DNA TGTGCCAGCAGTTACGCCGCGGGGGACCGCGGTGGGGAGCTGTTTTTT. It yields the protein CASSYAAGDRGGELFF.

This clonotype was seen a handful of times. The chain is built from TRBV6-2 or TRBV6-3 and TRBJ1-1; D not resolved. The CDR3 extends over 16 amino acids. CDR1 and CDR2 from the germline V gene are MNHEY and SVGEGT. V shed 0 bases and J shed 0 bases, with 11 bases lying between them. As DNA, the CDR3 is TGTGCCAGCAGTTACTCGGCCAGAACCTTGAACACTGAAGCTTTCTTT. Protein product: CASSYSARTLNTEAFF.

This clonotype was seen many times. The chain joins TRBV28 to TRBJ2-7; D not resolved. Per germline, CDR1 MDHEN and CDR2 SYDVKM. The V end was cut by 6 bases, the J end by 0 bases, with 9 bases between. The CDR3 spans 13 residues. The CDR3 region is CASRAANSYEQYF. CDR3 bases: TGTGCCAGCAGGGCAGCAAACTCCTACGAGCAGTACTTC.

This clonotype was picked up many times. The V and J genes are TRBV30 and TRBJ1-1; 7 bases are shared with TRBD1. The CDR3 has 11 amino acids. With V trimmed by 1 base and J by 7 bases, 0 bases remained unmatched. Germline V lookup: CDR1 GTSNPN, CDR2 SVGIG (reference sequence). In DNA, the CDR3 is TGTGCCTGGAGTGACAGGGGTGAAGCTTTCTTT. Its protein product is CAWSDRGEAFF.

This clonotype was counted at least ten times. V is TRBV28 and J is TRBJ1-1, with a possible D match to TRBD1 (6 bases). Germline V gene data show CDR1 as MDHEN and CDR2 as SYDVKM. V was pared by 4 bases and J by 3 bases, with 12 bases between. This CDR3 has 14 residues. In DNA, the CDR3 is TGTGCCAGCAGTTATGGCAGGGGTTACACTGAAGCTTTCTTT. Protein sequence: CASSYGRGYTEAFF.

This clonotype was recorded at least ten times. V and J are TRBV6-1 and TRBJ2-7; 10 bases fit TRBD1. The junction had 8 bases not matched to a gene; V was cut back by 6 bases and J by 3 bases. The CDR3 is 15 residues long. Germline loops: CDR1 MNHNS, CDR2 SASEGT. The CDR3 is CASRRAGTGVYEQYF. For the CDR3, the DNA is TGTGCCAGCAGGCGGGCCGGGACAGGGGTCTACGAGCAGTACTTC.

This clonotype was counted ten times or more. CDR3 nucleotides: TGTGCCAGCAGTTTATCGACAGCACTCCAAGAGACCCAGTACTTC. Translating it yields CASSLSTALQETQYF. The chain carries TRBV27 and TRBJ2-5, with a tentative D call TRBD1 (5 bases). The CDR3 runs to 15 residues. V was cut by 0 bases and J by 1 base, with 9 bases left in between. Germline V lookup: CDR1 MNHEY, CDR2 SMNVEV (reference sequence).

This clonotype has at least ten counts. The rearrangement joins TRBV5-6 to TRBJ2-2; D uncertain. V gave up 3 bases and J gave up 2 bases, with 8 bases separating them. The CDR3 extends over 14 amino acids. Germline V gene lookup returns CDR1 SGHDT and CDR2 YYEEEE. CDR3 in DNA: TGTGCCAGCAGCTCCGAAATTAACACCGGGGAGCTGTTTTTT. Amino acid sequence: CASSSEINTGELFF.

There are many counts of this clonotype. This sequence joins TRBV2 and TRBJ1-5; TRBD1 is a possible D gene (5 bases). CDR3 size: 14 residues. Trimming took off 4 bases at V and 1 base at J, with 8 bases between the two ends. Germline CDR1 is SNHLY and CDR2 is FYNNEI. CDR3 in amino acids: CASSVQASNQPQHF. CDR3 sequence (DNA): TGTGCCAGCAGTGTACAGGCCAGCAATCAGCCCCAGCATTTT.

The chain combines TRBV6-2 or TRBV6-3 with TRBJ1-2; no firm D call. CDR1 is MNHEY, CDR2 SVGEGT, per germline. The CDR3 is 12 residues long. The V end lost 7 bases, the J end lost 8 bases, and 14 bases lay between the germline ends. The CDR3 protein is CASNDYLWGYTF. The CDR3, as DNA: TGTGCCAGCAACGATTACCTATGGGGCTACACCTTC.

This chain links TRBV19 with TRBJ1-1; a possible D gene is TRBD1 (6 bases). The CDR3 contains 14 residues. The V end lost 7 bases, the J end lost 0 bases, and 12 bases lay between the germline ends. CDR1 is LNHDA and CDR2 is SQIVND in the germline V gene (reference sequence). This CDR3 is CASTGGFVNTEAFF. CDR3 coding DNA: TGTGCCAGTACCGGGGGCTTCGTGAACACTGAAGCTTTCTTT.

This clonotype was counted at least ten times. V and J are TRBV7-3 and TRBJ2-2, with D unresolved. The CDR3 extends over 16 amino acids. Looked up from germline, CDR1 is SGHTA and CDR2 is FQGTGA. The V gene lost 1 base and the J gene lost 2 bases, with 11 bases spanning the gap. CDR3: CASSLSGPFNTGELFF. CDR3 nucleotides: TGTGCCAGCAGCTTAAGTGGGCCCTTTAACACCGGGGAGCTGTTTTTT. The variable domain in full, with the rest retrieved from reference TRBV7-3 and TRBJ2-2, is GAGVSQTPSNKVTEKGKYVELRCDPISGHTALYWYRQSLGQGPEFLIYFQGTGAADDSGLPNDRFFAVRPEGSVSTLKIQRTERGDSAVYLCASSLSGPFNTGELFFGEGSRLTVL.

The table lists this clonotype with many counts. The V call is TRBV12-3 or TRBV12-4, the J call TRBJ1-2; perhaps TRBD1 as D (5 bases). The ends were cut back, 4 bases at V and 8 bases at J, with 17 bases in the middle. This CDR3 is 14 amino acids long. In DNA form, the CDR3 reads TGTGCCAGCAGTTGGGGGGTCAGTCCGGACGGCTACACCTTC. This translates into CASSWGVSPDGYTF.

This clonotype occurred a few times. The chain has TRBV25-1 and TRBJ2-5, with 8 positions matching TRBD2. V shed 0 bases and J 7 bases; nucleotides not matched to a gene: 7. CDR3 length: 15 residues. In germline, CDR1 is MGHDK, CDR2 SYGVNS. The CDR3 reads CASSEYNGRAWTQYF. The CDR3 bases are TGTGCCAGCAGTGAATACAACGGGAGGGCCTGGACCCAGTACTTC.

The sample holds many counts of this clonotype. The chain combines TRBV4-2 with TRBJ2-7; D remains ambiguous. CDR1 is LGHNA, CDR2 YNFKEQ, per germline. The V end was cut by 4 bases, the J end by 0 bases, with 13 bases between. CDR3 length: 15 residues. CDR3 sequence reads: CASSPHPVSSYEQYF. Written as DNA, the CDR3 is TGTGCCAGCAGCCCCCACCCGGTGAGCTCCTACGAGCAGTACTTC.

This clonotype was recorded at least ten times. The chain couples TRBV20-1 to TRBJ1-1; maybe TRBD1 (6 bases). The CDR3 loop spans 14 amino acids. V was clipped by 6 bases and J by 6 bases, with 20 bases between them. Per germline, CDR1 DFQATT and CDR2 SNEGSKA (reference sequence). The DNA of the CDR3 is TGCAGTGCAAGTATGCGGGGGTCAGGGGCTGAAGCTTTCTTT. Encoded protein: CSASMRGSGAEAFF.

In its sample, this clonotype was seen many times. The chain recombines TRBV20-1 with TRBJ1-1; D gene unclear. V dropped 3 bases and J dropped 10 bases, with 21 bases sitting between them. CDR1 is DFQATT, CDR2 SNEGSKA, per germline (reference sequence). There are 14 residues in the CDR3. CDR3 DNA sequence: TGCAGTGCTAGGGAGGATTCCCTCGCCAAGCCAGCTTTCTTT. It translates to CSAREDSLAKPAFF.

This clonotype was found many times. This rearrangement joins TRBV12-3 or TRBV12-4 to TRBJ2-3; TRBD1 might be the D (5 bases). CDR3 size: 15 residues. V lost 3 bases and J 2 bases, leaving 12 bases between the germline ends. The DNA for the CDR3 is TGTGCCAGCAGTTTTGTGGGGCCGTCCACAGATACGCAGTATTTT. This encodes CASSFVGPSTDTQYF.

This clonotype has ten or more counts. The V call is TRBV3-1, the J call TRBJ1-1; no definite D call. This CDR3 comprises 16 residues. Germline V lookup: CDR1 LGHDT, CDR2 YNNKEL (reference sequence). The V gene lost 0 bases and the J gene lost 1 base, with 12 bases spanning the gap. Here the CDR3 DNA reads TGTGCCAGCAGCCAAGATTCGTGGCCTCAGAACACTGAAGCTTTCTTT. Amino acids: CASSQDSWPQNTEAFF. The full variable domain, completed using reference TRBV3-1 and TRBJ1-1, is DTAVSQTPKYLVTQMGNDKSIKCEQNLGHDTMYWYKQDSKKFLKIMFSYNNKELIINETVPNRFSPKSPDKAHLNLHINSLELGDSAVYFCASSQDSWPQNTEAFFGQGTRLTVV.

The rearrangement uses TRBV5-1 and TRBJ1-3; D might be TRBD1 (6 bases). Germline lookup yields CDR1 SGHRS and CDR2 YFSETQ. The length of the CDR3 is 17 residues. Trimming removed 4 bases from V and 0 bases from J, with 17 bases in between. In nucleotides, the CDR3 is TGCGCCAGCAGCCCAGGGGAGTCCTATCTCTCTGGAAACACCATATATTTT. It is translated as CASSPGESYLSGNTIYF.

This clonotype was seen repeatedly, ten times or more. The gene calls are TRBV10-2 and TRBJ1-1, with 8 bases that match TRBD1. CDR1 and CDR2 (germline): WSHSY, SAAADI. Trimming took 1 base from V and 1 from J; bases not matched to a gene: 5. This CDR3 has 16 residues. Here the CDR3 reads CASSEYGQGPNTEAFF. The CDR3 nucleotides are TGCGCCAGCAGTGAGTATGGACAGGGACCGAACACTGAAGCTTTCTTT.

This clonotype was seen repeatedly, ten times or more. The chain carries TRBV4-1 and TRBJ1-6, with D unclear. This CDR3 spans 14 amino acids. V was trimmed by 4 bases and J by 2 bases, leaving 6 bases between them. Per the germline V gene, CDR1 is MGHRA and CDR2 is YSYEKL. The CDR3 loop reads CASSRGAYNSPLHF. CDR3 DNA sequence: TGCGCCAGCAGCCGCGGGGCCTATAATTCACCCCTCCACTTT.